These 21 T cell receptor beta chains came from one sample sequenced in a study of blood T cell repertoires in COVID-19. The protocol was immunoSEQ multiplex PCR, while the TCRdb copy is restricted to in-frame clones and leaves out a portion. The repertoire has about 160,000 clones, 85% of them found once; the top ten carry around 1.1%. Sequences were obtained from peripheral blood. Receptor source: a man aged 35 to 55 with acute or convalescent COVID-19.

About this clone: At one boundary the junction diverges from the germline segment, which might be a read error. CDR3 protein: CVSISRGKVGEQYF. CDR3 DNA: TGTGTCAGCATATCGCGGGGGAAAGTAGGCGAGCAGTACTTC. V is TRBV6-5 and J is TRBJ2-7; 7 nucleotides line up with TRBD2. The CDR3 runs to 14 residues. CDR1 is MNHEY, CDR2 SVGAGI, per germline.

The chain has TRBV7-9 and TRBJ2-1; 12 bases map to TRBD2. Trimming cost V 7 bases and J 6 bases; bases outside gene matches: 7. The CDR3 loop spans 15 amino acids. Per the germline V gene, CDR1 is SEHNR and CDR2 is FQNEAQ (reference sequence). The DNA of the CDR3 is TGTGCCAGCACCTTTACTAGCGGGGGGCTCAATGAGCAGTTCTTC. This encodes CASTFTSGGLNEQFF.

The chain employs TRBV6-5 and TRBJ1-5; D is uncertain. The length of the CDR3 is 13 residues. Germline lookup yields CDR1 MNHEY and CDR2 SVGAGI. Deletions cut 8 bases from V and 7 bases from J, with 15 bases between. CDR3 nucleotides: TGTGCCAGCGGGTTTTCGACGGAGCAGCCCCAGCATTTT. Residues: CASGFSTEQPQHF.

The genes are TRBV14 and TRBJ1-1; 10 positions agree with TRBD1. Germline lookup yields CDR1 SGHDN and CDR2 FVKESK. CDR3 length equals 14 residues. J gave up 4 bases and V 4 bases, and 3 bases lay outside the gene matches. The CDR3 DNA sequence: TGTGCCAGCAGCCGGGACAGGGGAGGCACTGAAGCTTTCTTT. Translating it yields CASSRDRGGTEAFF. Full variable domain (remainder filled in from reference TRBV14 and TRBJ1-1): EAGVTQFPSHSVIEKGQTVTLRCDPISGHDNLYWYRRVMGKEIKFLLHFVKESKQDESGMPNNRFLAERTGGTYSTLKVQPAELEDSGVYFCASSRDRGGTEAFFGQGTRLTVV.

The rearrangement links TRBV24-1 to TRBJ2-7; tentatively, D is TRBD1 (7 bases). The CDR3 totals 17 residues. V shed 5 bases and J shed 3 bases, with 22 bases lying between them. In germline, CDR1 is KGHDR, CDR2 SFDVKD. The CDR3 is CATSAGVGGQSHYEQYF. DNA for the CDR3: TGTGCCACCAGTGCCGGGGTGGGGGGACAGAGCCACTACGAGCAGTACTTC.

The chain uses TRBV7-2 and TRBJ2-1; TRBD2 aligns across 12 bases. The germline V gene has CDR1 SGHTA and CDR2 FQGNSA. The CDR3 runs 18 residues. V shed 5 bases and J 7 bases; nucleotides not matched to a gene: 15. This chain's CDR3 is CASSPYPLAGGPENEQFF. In DNA, the CDR3 is TGTGCCAGCAGCCCCTACCCTCTAGCGGGGGGGCCGGAGAATGAGCAGTTCTTC. The variable domain in full, completed from reference TRBV7-2 and TRBJ2-1, reads GAGVSQSPSNKVTEKGKDVELRCDPISGHTALYWYRQSLGQGLEFLIYFQGNSAPDKSGLPSDRFSAERTGGSVSTLTIQRTQQEDSAVYLCASSPYPLAGGPENEQFFGPGTRLTVL.

This clone is a singleton in its sample. The chain is built from TRBV18 and TRBJ2-7, with TRBD1 identical over 7 bases. The germline V gene has CDR1 KGHSH and CDR2 LQKENI. The ends lost 6 bases at V and 5 bases at J; junction bases unmatched: 4. The CDR3 length is 12 residues. The CDR3 sequence: CASSTGLDEQYF. As DNA, the CDR3 is TGTGCCAGCTCGACAGGGTTGGACGAGCAGTACTTC. The full variable domain, rest sourced from reference TRBV18 and TRBJ2-7, is NAGVMQNPRHLVRRRGQEARLRCSPMKGHSHVYWYRQLPEEGLKFMVYLQKENIIDESGMPKERFSAEFPKEGPSILRIQQVVRGDSAAYFCASSTGLDEQYFGPGTRLTVT.

This clone was picked up one time. The rearrangement links TRBV7-9 to TRBJ1-1; D ambiguous. Germline V gene sequence: CDR1 SEHNR, CDR2 FQNEAQ (reference sequence). The CDR3 has 11 residues. Trimming cost V 6 bases and J 11 bases, with 13 bases left between them. The CDR3 loop is CASSPLNYAFF. As DNA, the CDR3 is TGTGCCAGCAGTCCTTTGAACTACGCTTTCTTT.

This clone was detected only once. The chain links TRBV18 to TRBJ1-2; D might be TRBD1 (5 bases). Germline lookup yields CDR1 KGHSH and CDR2 LQKENI. CDR3 length: 15 residues. V was pared by 2 bases and J by 8 bases, with 18 bases between. CDR3 nucleotide sequence: TGTGCCAGCTCACCAAAGGGGCAGTTTACAGGCGGCTACACCTTC. Amino acids: CASSPKGQFTGGYTF. Full variable domain (rest looked up from reference TRBV18 and TRBJ1-2): NAGVMQNPRHLVRRRGQEARLRCSPMKGHSHVYWYRQLPEEGLKFMVYLQKENIIDESGMPKERFSAEFPKEGPSILRIQQVVRGDSAAYFCASSPKGQFTGGYTFGSGTRLTVV.

The chain uses TRBV7-9 and TRBJ2-2, with D possibly matching TRBD2 (5 bases). This CDR3 contains 14 residues. Trimming left V 4 bases short and J 1 base short, with 7 bases between. CDR1 and CDR2 (germline): SEHNR, FQNEAQ (reference sequence). The CDR3 region is CASSSLVNTGELFF. The CDR3 DNA follows: TGTGCCAGCAGCTCACTAGTGAACACCGGGGAGCTGTTTTTT.

This clone has a handful of counts. The V call is TRBV3-1 (or the pseudogene TRBV3-2), the J call TRBJ1-6; no clear D gene. The CDR3 runs 13 residues. V lost 4 bases, J lost 7 bases, and 8 bases lay in between. The germline CDR1 and CDR2 sequences are LGHDT and YNNKEL (reference sequence). The CDR3 DNA reads TGTGCCAGCAGCCCCTCACTCAATTCACCCCTCCACTTT. It codes for CASSPSLNSPLHF.

The V gene is TRBV30, the J gene TRBJ1-6; D is perhaps TRBD1 (6 bases). The CDR3 has 14 residues. From germline, CDR1 is GTSNPN and CDR2 SVGIG (reference sequence). V lost 1 base to trimming and J lost 11 bases, with 15 bases between them. The CDR3 DNA reads as TGTGCCTGGAGTGACGGTTCACAGGGCACACCCCTCCACTTT. Its protein is CAWSDGSQGTPLHF.

The CDR3 loop reads CASSFSGAYTGELFF. The CDR3, as DNA: TGTGCCAGCAGTTTTAGCGGGGCCTACACCGGGGAGCTGTTTTTT. The V gene is TRBV27, the J gene TRBJ2-2; 8 bases match TRBD2. Trimming took 3 bases from V and 3 from J; bases not matched to a gene: 3. In germline, CDR1 is MNHEY, CDR2 SMNVEV (reference sequence). This CDR3 has 15 residues.

The chain uses TRBV7-9 and TRBJ1-6; the D gene is possibly TRBD1 (5 bases). CDR1 and CDR2 from the germline V gene are SEHNR and FQNEAQ (reference sequence). Between the trimmed V and J ends, which lost 5 bases and 7 bases, there was a span of 9 bases. This CDR3 is 13 amino acids long. For the CDR3, the DNA is TGTGCCAGCAGCACAAACAGGAATTCACCCCTCCACTTT. This codes for CASSTNRNSPLHF.

CDR3 region: CASSLSGLAGRAETQYF. The CDR3, as DNA: TGTGCCAGCAGCTTGTCGGGACTAGCGGGCCGAGCGGAGACCCAGTACTTC. V usage is TRBV5-6 and J usage is TRBJ2-5, with 12 bases matching TRBD2. The germline CDR1 and CDR2 sequences are SGHDT and YYEEEE. V dropped 1 base and J dropped 5; count of bases not matched to a gene: 9. The CDR3 length is 17 residues.

The chain couples TRBV27 to TRBJ1-4; D is undetermined. Trimming removed 3 bases at V and 0 bases at J, with 5 bases between. Germline assignment: CDR1 MNHEY and CDR2 SMNVEV (reference sequence). The CDR3 has 14 residues. CDR3 sequence (DNA): TGTGCCAGCAGTTTCACGGCAACTAATGAAAAACTGTTTTTT. This translates into CASSFTATNEKLFF.

V and J are TRBV7-8 and TRBJ1-1; D is undetermined. The V gene's germline CDR1 is SGHVS and CDR2 FQNEAQ. This CDR3 has 11 residues. V lost 5 bases, J lost 7 bases, and 8 bases lay in between. This CDR3 is CASSRSFEAFF. The CDR3 DNA reads as TGTGCCAGCAGCCGAAGCTTTGAAGCTTTCTTT. Combining the CDR3 with reference TRBV7-8 and TRBJ1-1 gives the whole variable domain GAGVSQSPRYKVAKRGQDVALRCDPISGHVSLFWYQQALGQGPEFLTYFQNEAQLDKSGLPSDRFFAERPEGSVSTLKIQRTQQEDSAVYLCASSRSFEAFFGQGTRLTVV.

The chain recombines TRBV28 with TRBJ1-2, with a tentative D call TRBD1 (5 bases). Trimming took off 5 bases at V and 5 bases at J, with 12 bases between the two ends. Germline assignment: CDR1 MDHEN and CDR2 SYDVKM. The CDR3 spans 13 residues. Here the CDR3 reads CASSTGGKYGYTF. CDR3 bases: TGTGCCAGCAGTACCGGGGGAAAGTATGGCTACACCTTC.

The chain uses TRBV19 and TRBJ1-5; possibly TRBD1 for D (6 bases). The CDR3 sequence is 12 residues long. The V gene lost 8 bases and the J gene lost 2 bases, with 7 bases spanning the gap. Germline CDR1 reads LNHDA; CDR2 reads SQIVND (reference sequence). The CDR3 nucleotides read TGTGCCAGTGCAGGGGGCAATCAGCCCCAGCATTTT. It codes for CASAGGNQPQHF.

The chain uses TRBV5-1 and TRBJ2-2; D ambiguous. CDR1 and CDR2 (germline): SGHRS, YFSETQ. V lost 0 bases and J 5 bases, leaving 11 bases between the germline ends. There are 15 residues in the CDR3. For the CDR3, the DNA is TGCGCCAGCAGCTTGGAAACACATTCAACCGGGGAGCTGTTTTTT. Translated, it gives CASSLETHSTGELFF.

J is TRBJ1-2 and V is TRBV19, with D unclear. Germline CDR1 LNHDA, CDR2 SQIVND (reference sequence). V was clipped by 6 bases and J by 3 bases, with 20 bases between them. The CDR3 length is 16 residues. The CDR3 region is CASSRNLPGKHYGYTF. Written as DNA, the CDR3 is TGTGCCAGTAGCCGAAATCTTCCGGGGAAGCACTATGGCTACACCTTC.